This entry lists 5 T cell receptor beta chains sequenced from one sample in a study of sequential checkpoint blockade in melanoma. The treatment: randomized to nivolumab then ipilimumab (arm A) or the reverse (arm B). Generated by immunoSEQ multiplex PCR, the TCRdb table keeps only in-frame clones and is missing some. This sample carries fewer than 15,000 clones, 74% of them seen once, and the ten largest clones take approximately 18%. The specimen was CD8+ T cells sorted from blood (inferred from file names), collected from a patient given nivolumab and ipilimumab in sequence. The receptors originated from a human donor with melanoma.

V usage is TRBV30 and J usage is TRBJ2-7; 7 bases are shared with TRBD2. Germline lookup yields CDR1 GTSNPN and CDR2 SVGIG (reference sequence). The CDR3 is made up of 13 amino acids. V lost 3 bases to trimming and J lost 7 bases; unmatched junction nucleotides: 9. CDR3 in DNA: TGTGCCTGGAGCCTTGGTCCGGGAGGAGAGCAGTACTTC. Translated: CAWSLGPGGEQYF.

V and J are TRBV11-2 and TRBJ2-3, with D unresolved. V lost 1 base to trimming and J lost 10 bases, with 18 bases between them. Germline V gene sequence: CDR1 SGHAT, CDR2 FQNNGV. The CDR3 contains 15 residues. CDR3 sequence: CASSLVRPAARAQYF. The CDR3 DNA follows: TGTGCCAGCAGCTTAGTCCGACCCGCCGCCCGGGCGCAGTATTTT.

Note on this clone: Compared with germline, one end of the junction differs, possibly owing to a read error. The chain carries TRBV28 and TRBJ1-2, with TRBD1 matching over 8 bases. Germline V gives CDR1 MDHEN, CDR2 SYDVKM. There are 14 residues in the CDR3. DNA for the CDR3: TGTGCCAGCGGGGACAGGATTGCTAACAATGGCTACACCTTC. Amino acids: CASGDRIANNGYTF.

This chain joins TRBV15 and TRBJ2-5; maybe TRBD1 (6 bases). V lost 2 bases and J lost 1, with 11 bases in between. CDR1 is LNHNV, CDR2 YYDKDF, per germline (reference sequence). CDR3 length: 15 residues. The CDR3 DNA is TGTGCCACCAGCAGATCACAGGGATTCCAAGAGACCCAGTACTTC. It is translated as CATSRSQGFQETQYF.

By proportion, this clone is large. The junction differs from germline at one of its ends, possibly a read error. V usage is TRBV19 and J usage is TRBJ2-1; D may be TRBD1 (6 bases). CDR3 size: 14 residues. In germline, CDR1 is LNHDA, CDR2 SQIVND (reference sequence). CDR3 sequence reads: CASSTRQATGIPVF. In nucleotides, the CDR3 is TGTGCCAGTAGTACCCGACAGGCCACGGGTATCCCCGTCTTC.